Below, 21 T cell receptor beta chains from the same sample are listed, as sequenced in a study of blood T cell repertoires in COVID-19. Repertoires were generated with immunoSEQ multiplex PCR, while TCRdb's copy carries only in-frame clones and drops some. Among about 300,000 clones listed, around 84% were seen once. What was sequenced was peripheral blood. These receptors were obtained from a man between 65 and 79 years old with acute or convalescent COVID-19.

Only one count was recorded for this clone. The DNA for the CDR3 is TGTGCCAGAAGCTTGGGGTCCAGCGGGGATAATGAGCAGTTCTTC. It codes for CARSLGSSGDNEQFF. The V call is TRBV5-3, the J call TRBJ2-1; 7 positions agree with TRBD2. TRBV5-3 counts as an open reading frame of uncertain function. This CDR3 has 15 amino acids. After removal of 0 bases from V and 7 bases from J, the junction contained 7 bases not matched to a gene.

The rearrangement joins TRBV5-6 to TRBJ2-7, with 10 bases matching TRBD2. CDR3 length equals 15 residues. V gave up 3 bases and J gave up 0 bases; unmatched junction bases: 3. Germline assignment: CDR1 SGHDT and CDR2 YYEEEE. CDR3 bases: TGTGCCAGCAGCTATCGACTAGCGGGCTCCTACGAGCAGTACTTC. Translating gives CASSYRLAGSYEQYF.

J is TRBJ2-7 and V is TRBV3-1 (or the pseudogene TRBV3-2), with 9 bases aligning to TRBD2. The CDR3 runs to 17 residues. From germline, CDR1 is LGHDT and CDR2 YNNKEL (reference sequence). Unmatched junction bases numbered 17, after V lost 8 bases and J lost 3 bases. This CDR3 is CASRTRVNSGRVYEQYF. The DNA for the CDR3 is TGTGCCAGCCGTACCCGAGTTAATAGCGGGAGAGTCTACGAGCAGTACTTC.

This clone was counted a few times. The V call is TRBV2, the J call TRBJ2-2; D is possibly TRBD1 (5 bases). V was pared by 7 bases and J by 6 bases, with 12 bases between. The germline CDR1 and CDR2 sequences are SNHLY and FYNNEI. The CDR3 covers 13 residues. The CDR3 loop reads CASKRTRSGELFF. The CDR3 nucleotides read TGTGCCAGCAAGAGGACACGTTCCGGGGAGCTGTTTTTT.

This CDR3 is CASSVAGTYYEQYF. As DNA, the CDR3 is TGTGCCAGCAGCGTGGCGGGGACCTACTACGAGCAGTACTTC. The chain joins TRBV9 to TRBJ2-7; D is possibly TRBD2 (6 bases). The germline V gene has CDR1 SGDLS and CDR2 YYNGEE. Deletions cut 2 bases from V and 3 bases from J, with 12 bases between. The CDR3 covers 14 residues.

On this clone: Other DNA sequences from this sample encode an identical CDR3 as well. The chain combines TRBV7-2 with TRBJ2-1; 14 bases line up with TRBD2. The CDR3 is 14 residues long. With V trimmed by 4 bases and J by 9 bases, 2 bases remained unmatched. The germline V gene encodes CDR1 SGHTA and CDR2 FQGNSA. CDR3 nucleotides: TGTGCCAGCAGCTCGGGACTAGCGGGAGTTGAGCAGTTCTTC. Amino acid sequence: CASSSGLAGVEQFF.

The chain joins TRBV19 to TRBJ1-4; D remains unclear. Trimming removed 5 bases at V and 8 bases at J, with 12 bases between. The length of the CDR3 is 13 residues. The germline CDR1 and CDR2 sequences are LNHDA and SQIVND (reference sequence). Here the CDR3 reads CASSWADGEKLFF. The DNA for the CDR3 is TGTGCCAGTAGTTGGGCAGATGGCGAAAAACTGTTTTTT.

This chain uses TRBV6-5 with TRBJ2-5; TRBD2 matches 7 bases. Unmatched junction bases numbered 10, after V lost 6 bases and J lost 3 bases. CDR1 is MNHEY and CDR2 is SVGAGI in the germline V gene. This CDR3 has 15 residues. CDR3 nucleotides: TGTGCCAGCAGGCCTGAACTAGCGAGAAAAGAGACCCAGTACTTC. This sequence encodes CASRPELARKETQYF.

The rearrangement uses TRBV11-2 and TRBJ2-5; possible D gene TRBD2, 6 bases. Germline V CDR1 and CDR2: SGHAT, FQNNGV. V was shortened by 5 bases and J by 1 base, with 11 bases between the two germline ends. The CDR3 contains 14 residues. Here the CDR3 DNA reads TGTGCCAGCAGCCTCTCCGGGGGCCAAGAGACCCAGTACTTC. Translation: CASSLSGGQETQYF.

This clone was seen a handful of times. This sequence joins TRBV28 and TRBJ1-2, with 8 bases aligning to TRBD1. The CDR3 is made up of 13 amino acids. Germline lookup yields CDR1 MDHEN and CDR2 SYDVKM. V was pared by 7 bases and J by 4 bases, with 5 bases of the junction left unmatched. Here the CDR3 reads CASTEGQAYGYTF. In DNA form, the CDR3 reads TGTGCCAGCACAGAGGGACAGGCCTATGGCTACACCTTC.

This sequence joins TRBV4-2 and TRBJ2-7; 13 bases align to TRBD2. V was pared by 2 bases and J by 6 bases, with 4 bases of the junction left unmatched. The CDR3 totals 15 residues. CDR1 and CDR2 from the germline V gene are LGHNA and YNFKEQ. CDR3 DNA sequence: TGTGCCAGCAGCCAAATTCGGACTAGCGGGGGCGAGCAGTACTTC. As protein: CASSQIRTSGGEQYF.

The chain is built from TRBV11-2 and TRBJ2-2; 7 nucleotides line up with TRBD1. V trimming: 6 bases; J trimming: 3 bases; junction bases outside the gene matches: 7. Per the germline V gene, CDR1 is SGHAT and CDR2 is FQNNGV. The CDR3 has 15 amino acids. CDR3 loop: CASRGRQGHTGELFF. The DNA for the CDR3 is TGTGCCAGCAGGGGCCGACAGGGTCACACCGGGGAGCTGTTTTTT.

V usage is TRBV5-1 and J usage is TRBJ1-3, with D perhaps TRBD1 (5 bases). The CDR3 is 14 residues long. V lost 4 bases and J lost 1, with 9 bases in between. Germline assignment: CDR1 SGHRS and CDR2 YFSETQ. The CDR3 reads CASSPAGSGNTIYF. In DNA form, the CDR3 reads TGCGCCAGCAGCCCAGCAGGGTCTGGAAACACCATATATTTT.

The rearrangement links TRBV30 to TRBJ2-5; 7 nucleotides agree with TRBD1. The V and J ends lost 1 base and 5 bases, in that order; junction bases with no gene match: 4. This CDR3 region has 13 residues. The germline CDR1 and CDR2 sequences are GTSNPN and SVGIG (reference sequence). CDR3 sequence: CAWSDRGGETQYF. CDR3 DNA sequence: TGTGCCTGGAGTGACAGGGGCGGGGAGACCCAGTACTTC.

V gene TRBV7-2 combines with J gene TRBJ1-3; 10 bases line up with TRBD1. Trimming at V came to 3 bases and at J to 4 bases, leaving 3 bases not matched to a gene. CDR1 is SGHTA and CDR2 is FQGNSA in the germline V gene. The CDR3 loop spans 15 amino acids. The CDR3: CASSFRDRGGNTIYF. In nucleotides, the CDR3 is TGTGCCAGCAGCTTCCGGGACAGGGGAGGAAACACCATATATTTT.

CDR3 sequence (DNA): TGTGCCAGCAGTTATGGTTTCGGTGTCTCCTACAATGAGCAGTTCTTC. This sequence encodes CASSYGFGVSYNEQFF. This chain uses TRBV6-6 with TRBJ2-1; D is unclear. Germline V lookup: CDR1 MNHNY, CDR2 SVGAGI (reference sequence). The CDR3 runs 16 residues. V was pared by 3 bases and J by 0 bases, with 12 bases between.

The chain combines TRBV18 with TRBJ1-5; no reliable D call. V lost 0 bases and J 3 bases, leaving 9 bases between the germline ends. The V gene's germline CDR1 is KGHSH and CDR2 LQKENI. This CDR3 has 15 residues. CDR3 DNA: TGTGCCAGCTCACCACCGCCGGGATTCAATCAGCCCCAGCATTTT. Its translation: CASSPPPGFNQPQHF. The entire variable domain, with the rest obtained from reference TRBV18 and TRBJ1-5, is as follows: NAGVMQNPRHLVRRRGQEARLRCSPMKGHSHVYWYRQLPEEGLKFMVYLQKENIIDESGMPKERFSAEFPKEGPSILRIQQVVRGDSAAYFCASSPPPGFNQPQHFGDGTRLSIL.

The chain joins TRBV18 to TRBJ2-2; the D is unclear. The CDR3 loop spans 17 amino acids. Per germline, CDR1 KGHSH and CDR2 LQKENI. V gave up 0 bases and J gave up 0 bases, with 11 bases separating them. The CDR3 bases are TGTGCCAGCTCACCACCGGATCAGCGATCGAACACCGGGGAGCTGTTTTTT. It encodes CASSPPDQRSNTGELFF. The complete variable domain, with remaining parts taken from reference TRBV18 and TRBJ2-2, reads NAGVMQNPRHLVRRRGQEARLRCSPMKGHSHVYWYRQLPEEGLKFMVYLQKENIIDESGMPKERFSAEFPKEGPSILRIQQVVRGDSAAYFCASSPPDQRSNTGELFFGEGSRLTVL.

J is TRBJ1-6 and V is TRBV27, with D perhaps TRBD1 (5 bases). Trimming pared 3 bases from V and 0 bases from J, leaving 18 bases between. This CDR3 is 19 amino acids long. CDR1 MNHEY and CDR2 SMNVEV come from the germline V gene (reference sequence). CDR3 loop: CASSLTGLPSGSYNSPLHF. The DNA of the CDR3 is TGTGCCAGCAGTTTGACGGGACTCCCCTCGGGCTCCTATAATTCACCCCTCCACTTT.

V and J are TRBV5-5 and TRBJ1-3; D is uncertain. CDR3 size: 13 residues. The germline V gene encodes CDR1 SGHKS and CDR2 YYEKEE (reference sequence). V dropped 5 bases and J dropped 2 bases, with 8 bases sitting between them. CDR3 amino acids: CASSTEAGNTIYF. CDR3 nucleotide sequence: TGTGCCAGCAGTACTGAGGCTGGAAACACCATATATTTT.

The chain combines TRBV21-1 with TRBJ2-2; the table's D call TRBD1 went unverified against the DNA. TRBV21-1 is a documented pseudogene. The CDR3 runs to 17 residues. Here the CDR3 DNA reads TGTGCCGGATCCGACAGGGGGCTCGGTGATGACACCGGGGAGCTGTTTTTT. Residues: CAGSDRGLGDDTGELFF.